The source of this T cell receptor (beta chain) is a study of read filtering for tumor transcriptome and immune sequencing. Study overall: The cohort had about 16 men and approximately 14 women aged roughly 40 to 80, mean roughly 66 years. R-ISS stage counts were eight or nine for I, 16 for II, roughly seven for III. Per sample, TCR-region reads ranged about 3.5 to 11 million by IR-seq, roughly 85 to 1,300 by RNA-seq. Study-wide results and limits: This fraction held mixed bone marrow immune cells after CD138-negative sorting.

This library used about 360 ng RNA and molecular barcoded adaptors spanning alpha/delta and beta/gamma chains. TCRdb analysed the reads with MiXCR anew, one entry per CDR3 protein. Of tens of thousands of distinct CDR3 sequences listed, 13% to 15% are singletons. CDR3 length: 13 residues. Trimming took off 5 bases at V and 2 bases at J, with 10 bases between the two ends. Germline V gives CDR1 SGHRS, CDR2 YFSETQ. This clonotype occurred many times. Its antigen remains unidentified. The chain has TRBV5-1 and TRBJ1-1; maybe TRBD1 (5 bases). This TCR was sampled from a donor at least 40 years old with multiple myeloma. Source material: a population of CD138-negative cells sorted from bone marrow. The CDR3 DNA sequence: TGCGCCAGCAGGCCAGACAGTAACACTGAAGCTTTCTTT. Protein product: CASRPDSNTEAFF.